The table lists the clone carrying this T cell receptor (beta chain) with a few counts. Produced via immunoSEQ multiplex PCR; TCRdb's table is partial and in-frame only. The sample has fewer than 350,000 clones, around 90% seen once; the top ten hold around 6.8%. The record originates from a study of blood T cell repertoires in COVID-19. With 4 bases removed from V and 3 bases from J, the gap between germline ends came to 19 bases. The CDR3 sequence is 16 residues long. CDR1 is SGHRS and CDR2 is YFSETQ in the germline V gene. The sample consisted of peripheral blood. The source of this sequence is a woman in her 30s with COVID-19, enrolled during active disease. This chain uses TRBV5-1 with TRBJ1-1; tentatively, D is TRBD1 (5 bases). In nucleotides, the CDR3 is TGCGCCAGCAGCGCAGCGCCCGGGACTGGGGACACTGAAGCTTTCTTT. Protein product: CASSAAPGTGDTEAFF.